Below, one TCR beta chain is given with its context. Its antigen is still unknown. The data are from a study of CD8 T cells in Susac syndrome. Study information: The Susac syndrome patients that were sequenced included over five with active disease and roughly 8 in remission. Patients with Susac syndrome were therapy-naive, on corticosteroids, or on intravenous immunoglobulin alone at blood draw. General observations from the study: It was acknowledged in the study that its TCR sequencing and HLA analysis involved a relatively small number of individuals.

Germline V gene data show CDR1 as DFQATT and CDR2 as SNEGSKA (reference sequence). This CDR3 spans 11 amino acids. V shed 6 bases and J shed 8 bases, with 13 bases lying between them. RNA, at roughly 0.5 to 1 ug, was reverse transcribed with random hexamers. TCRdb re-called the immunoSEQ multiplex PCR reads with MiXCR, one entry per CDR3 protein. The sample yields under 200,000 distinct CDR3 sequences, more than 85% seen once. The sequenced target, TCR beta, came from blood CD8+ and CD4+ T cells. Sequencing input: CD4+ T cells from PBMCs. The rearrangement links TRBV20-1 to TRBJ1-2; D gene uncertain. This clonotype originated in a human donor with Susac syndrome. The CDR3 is CSAREEEGYTF. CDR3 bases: TGCAGTGCGAGGGAAGAGGAGGGCTACACCTTC.